The rows below give T cell receptor beta chains drawn from one sample of a study of Ad26.COV2.S vaccination and SARS-CoV-2 variants. Clones were read by immunoSEQ multiplex PCR, and TCRdb kept only the in-frame ones, dropping some. The table lists 75,000 to 100,000 clones, more than 65% of them singletons. Sequenced material: peripheral blood, taken after recovery from COVID-19. These receptors all come from a human donor who had recovered from COVID-19. Each CDR3 is given with its conserved first and last residue. A D gene is named only where the DNA matches it firmly.

TRBV28 | TRBD2 | CASSPQIAGSEQYF
TRBV4-2 | . | CASSQDGASSGNTIYF
TRBV29-1 | TRBD2 | CSVGGTSGGSSTDTQYF
TRBV5-6 | . | CASSSEWGTPYEQYF
TRBV6-2/TRBV6-3 | . | CASSYLGTSGNTIYF
TRBV7-2 | TRBD1 | CASSLAPGGNYGYTF
TRBV2 | TRBD2 | CASGDPGLAGGDTQYF
TRBV5-8 | . | CASGQGLSGNTIYF
TRBV2 | . | CASSVIRAEQYF
TRBV28 | TRBD1 | CASSLSGQGGQPQHF
TRBV5-1 | . | CASSNSRRPETDTQYF
TRBV9 | TRBD2 | CASSVGTSGRGDYNEQFF
TRBV19 | . | CASSMLTGRTEAFF
TRBV27 | . | CASSTRASPLHF
TRBV11-3 | . | CASSLDSIKYEQYF
TRBV9 | . | CASSVVDRTYEQYF
TRBV4-2 | . | CASSHGDRSTYRSSYNEQFF
TRBV3-1/TRBV3-2 | TRBD1 | CASGDRGVQFF
TRBV28 | . | CASSIGRGLQETQYF
TRBV6-5 | TRBD2 | CASRGLAGHTQYF
TRBV9 | . | CASSVATTAGQDEQFF
TRBV19 | . | CASRLLSGANVLTF
TRBV11-3 | . | CASSLLGVSYNEQFF
TRBV27 | . | CASSFNHAGVNEQFF
TRBV10-2 | TRBD1 | CASSDYRGRYGTDTQYF
TRBV2 | . | CASRSAGVFGNQPQHF
TRBV12-5 | . | CASGLAPGAGRIPSGANVLTF
TRBV5-1 | . | CASSLNKIGHNTEAFF
TRBV20-1 | . | CSAGHQETQYF
TRBV3-1/TRBV3-2 | . | CASSQDPPWNEQFF
TRBV27 | . | CASRDFVTYEQYF
TRBV6-1 | . | CASSEWGGNTEAFF
TRBV12-3/TRBV12-4 | . | CASSGEWSYGYTF
TRBV28 | . | CASSLKIDGYTF
TRBV5-6 | . | CASSLDRTTHTDTQYF
TRBV7-8 | . | CASSLGLREPLNYGYTF
TRBV28 | . | CASSLSRPQGYTF
TRBV28 | . | CASSLVETQYF
TRBV27 | TRBD1 | CASSFGTGLVSPLHF
TRBV12-3/TRBV12-4 | . | CASSFFQGDEQFF
TRBV19 | TRBD1 | CASSRTGTGMGYTF
TRBV6-5 | . | CASSSGTANTEAFF
TRBV19 | TRBD2 | CASGGAGQETQYF
TRBV18 | . | CASSPHGGPAPYNEQFF
TRBV11-3 | . | CASSQGDNRGGYTF
TRBV18 | . | CASSPTGSNEKLFF
TRBV28 | . | CASRVTLLYEQFF
TRBV19 | TRBD1 | CASSRRDRVSYNEQFF
TRBV4-3 | . | CASSRGDGQRADTQYF
TRBV3-1/TRBV3-2 | . | CASSQDLRAEAFF
TRBV19 | TRBD1 | CASSPSDRGPWGYTF
TRBV18 | TRBD1 | CASSPDREAGNTIYF
TRBV24-1 | . | CATSDLFQNYGYTF
TRBV6-2/TRBV6-3 | . | CASSYLRLANTGELFF
TRBV5-1 | . | CASTFPRGARNQPQHF